What follows are 17 T cell receptor beta chains derived from one specimen sequenced in a study of T cell responses to AZD1222 COVID-19 vaccine. Clones were read by immunoSEQ multiplex PCR, and TCRdb kept only the in-frame ones, dropping some. The sample includes about 99,000 clones, about 85% of them seen just once. Sequenced material: peripheral blood, taken on day 0 of AZD1222 vaccination. These TCRs come from an adult in good health.

The chain employs TRBV9 and TRBJ2-2; D gene ambiguous. The V end lost 3 bases, the J end lost 7 bases, and 10 bases lay between the germline ends. This CDR3 spans 13 amino acids. Germline V gene lookup returns CDR1 SGDLS and CDR2 YYNGEE. The CDR3 sequence is CASSAVSGGELFF. The DNA of the CDR3 is TGTGCCAGCAGCGCCGTCTCTGGCGGGGAGCTGTTTTTT. Combining the CDR3 with reference TRBV9 and TRBJ2-2 gives the whole variable domain DSGVTQTPKHLITATGQRVTLRCSPRSGDLSVYWYQQSLDQGLQFLIQYYNGEERAKGNILERFSAQQFPDLHSELNLSSLELGDSALYFCASSAVSGGELFFGEGSRLTVL.

This chain uses TRBV5-6 with TRBJ2-6; D is unresolved. Trimming took 4 bases from V and 2 from J, leaving 13 bases between them. Per germline, CDR1 SGHDT and CDR2 YYEEEE. This CDR3 has 16 residues. CDR3 DNA sequence: TGTGCCAGCAGCCCCGCCGGTCAGACTGGGGCCAACGTCCTGACTTTC. This codes for CASSPAGQTGANVLTF. The whole variable domain, remainder taken from reference TRBV5-6 and TRBJ2-6, is DAGVTQSPTHLIKTRGQQVTLRCSPKSGHDTVSWYQQALGQGPQFIFQYYEEEERQRGNFPDRFSGHQFPNYSSELNVNALLLGDSALYLCASSPAGQTGANVLTFGAGSRLTVL.

V and J are TRBV6-5 and TRBJ2-3; D gene ambiguous. V was clipped by 0 bases and J by 6 bases, with 7 bases between them. Germline V gene lookup returns CDR1 MNHEY and CDR2 SVGAGI. The length of the CDR3 is 13 residues. The CDR3 DNA sequence: TGTGCCAGCAGTTACTCGATGGGGGATACGCAGTATTTT. Amino acid sequence: CASSYSMGDTQYF.

The gene calls are TRBV10-1 and TRBJ2-1; the D call may be TRBD1 or TRBD2 (5 bases each). Trimming removed 6 bases at V and 7 bases at J, with 16 bases between. CDR3 length: 14 residues. Germline V gene lookup returns CDR1 WNHNN and CDR2 SYGVQD (reference sequence). CDR3 DNA: TGCGCCAGCAGCGTCCCGGGGCTGGGGAATGAGCAGTTCTTC. It translates to CASSVPGLGNEQFF.

The chain links TRBV15 to TRBJ2-1, with 9 bases aligning to TRBD2. The CDR3 has 15 amino acids. The germline V gene encodes CDR1 LNHNV and CDR2 YYDKDF (reference sequence). V shed 0 bases, J shed 7 bases, and the junction held 4 bases outside the gene matches. CDR3 coding DNA: TGTGCCACCAGCAGAGATGCGGGGGGGACGAATGAGCAGTTCTTC. Its protein is CATSRDAGGTNEQFF. The variable domain in full, completed from reference TRBV15 and TRBJ2-1, reads DAMVIQNPRYQVTQFGKPVTLSCSQTLNHNVMYWYQQKSSQAPKLLFHYYDKDFNNEADTPDNFQSRRPNTSFCFLDIRSPGLGDTAMYLCATSRDAGGTNEQFFGPGTRLTVL.

The J gene is TRBJ2-3, the V gene TRBV7-9; D tentatively fits TRBD1 or TRBD2 (5 bases each). CDR3 length equals 16 residues. Germline V gene data show CDR1 as SEHNR and CDR2 as FQNEAQ (reference sequence). V was clipped by 5 bases and J by 3 bases, with 18 bases between them. CDR3 residues: CASSPGWGIPTDTQYF. CDR3 DNA sequence: TGTGCCAGCAGCCCGGGCTGGGGGATCCCTACAGATACGCAGTATTTT.

About this clone itself: Relative to the germline gene, one junction end is altered; a read error may explain this. The gene calls are TRBV5-1 and TRBJ2-2; either TRBD1 or TRBD2 may fit D (7 bases each). Germline V gene sequence: CDR1 SGHRS, CDR2 YFSETQ. The CDR3 length is 14 residues. CDR3: CASSREGASGELFF. In nucleotides, the CDR3 is TGTGCCAGCAGCAGGGAGGGGGCCTCCGGGGAGCTGTTTTTT.

The chain employs TRBV19 and TRBJ2-7; TRBD2 might be the D (6 bases). V was trimmed by 0 bases and J by 5 bases, leaving 14 bases between them. CDR1 and CDR2 from the germline V gene are LNHDA and SQIVND (reference sequence). This CDR3 has 15 amino acids. The CDR3 coding sequence is TGTGCCAGTAGTATAGATCGGTGGAGGGCCCACGAGCAGTACTTC. It specifies CASSIDRWRAHEQYF.

This clone qualifies as medium-sized. The V and J genes are TRBV4-1 and TRBJ2-3; D not resolved. Deletions cut 5 bases from V and 1 base from J, with 7 bases between. The CDR3 runs to 13 residues. The germline V gene encodes CDR1 MGHRA and CDR2 YSYEKL. CDR3 loop: CASSEPGTDTQYF. The DNA for the CDR3 is TGCGCCAGCAGCGAACCTGGCACAGATACGCAGTATTTT.

About this clone itself: Other nucleotide sequences from this sample produce the same CDR3. The chain employs TRBV19 and TRBJ1-1, with TRBD1 matching 7 bases. The CDR3 spans 13 residues. The ends lost 5 bases at V and 1 base at J; junction bases unmatched: 1. CDR1 and CDR2 from the germline V gene are LNHDA and SQIVND (reference sequence). In nucleotides, the CDR3 is TGTGCCAGTAGTCGACAGGGGAACACTGAAGCTTTCTTT. It encodes CASSRQGNTEAFF.

This clone was recorded only once. The rearrangement joins TRBV25-1 to TRBJ1-6; D remains ambiguous. This CDR3 has 14 amino acids. The germline gives CDR1 MGHDK, CDR2 SYGVNS. Between the trimmed V and J ends, which lost 2 bases and 9 bases, there was a span of 11 bases. For the CDR3, the DNA is TGTGCCAGCAGTGAAAACTTATTCGGTTCACCCCTCCACTTT. Protein product: CASSENLFGSPLHF.

The chain joins TRBV7-9 to TRBJ1-1; 8 bases are shared with TRBD1. With V trimmed by 3 bases and J by 7 bases, 7 bases remained unmatched. The CDR3 is 14 residues long. Germline CDR1 SEHNR, CDR2 FQNEAQ (reference sequence). CDR3 region: CASSFTGGGIEAFF. CDR3 DNA: TGTGCCAGCAGCTTCACAGGGGGAGGGATTGAAGCTTTCTTT.

This clone appeared a single time. J is TRBJ2-3 and V is TRBV6-5, with D uncertain. Germline values: CDR1 MNHEY, CDR2 SVGAGI. The length of the CDR3 is 14 residues. V was clipped by 2 bases and J by 4 bases, with 10 bases between them. The CDR3 loop reads CASSYGSNPDTQYF. In DNA form, the CDR3 reads TGTGCCAGCAGTTACGGAAGCAATCCAGATACGCAGTATTTT.

The rearrangement joins TRBV19 to TRBJ2-2; D possibly corresponds to TRBD2 (6 bases). CDR1 is LNHDA, CDR2 SQIVND, per germline (reference sequence). This CDR3 has 16 residues. V was cut by 3 bases and J by 2 bases, with 13 bases left in between. CDR3 nucleotide sequence: TGTGCCAGTAGTATCGGCAGGACTATAAACACCGGGGAGCTGTTTTTT. Its protein is CASSIGRTINTGELFF.

The chain uses TRBV4-3 and TRBJ2-2; D possibly corresponds to TRBD2 (5 bases). Trimming took 4 bases from V and 7 from J, leaving 10 bases between them. Germline V gene data show CDR1 as LGHNA and CDR2 as YSLEER. The CDR3 runs to 13 residues. The CDR3, as DNA: TGCGCCAGCAGCCCTCAGAGGGTCGGGGAGCTGTTTTTT. The encoded protein is CASSPQRVGELFF.

The chain is built from TRBV9 and TRBJ1-1, with D maybe TRBD1 (5 bases). The V gene lost 0 bases and the J gene lost 5 bases, with 8 bases spanning the gap. Germline CDR1 is SGDLS and CDR2 is YYNGEE. The CDR3 sequence is 13 residues long. The CDR3 sequence: CASSVAGRTEAFF. The CDR3 nucleotides read TGTGCCAGCAGCGTAGCAGGGCGAACTGAAGCTTTCTTT. The full variable domain, completed using reference TRBV9 and TRBJ1-1, is DSGVTQTPKHLITATGQRVTLRCSPRSGDLSVYWYQQSLDQGLQFLIQYYNGEERAKGNILERFSAQQFPDLHSELNLSSLELGDSALYFCASSVAGRTEAFFGQGTRLTVV.

The gene calls are TRBV7-8 and TRBJ2-1; D not resolved. The CDR3 is 17 amino acids. Per germline, CDR1 SGHVS and CDR2 FQNEAQ. V gave up 0 bases and J gave up 4 bases, with 16 bases separating them. The CDR3 region is CASSLAHGNLLYNEQFF. The CDR3 nucleotides read TGTGCCAGCAGCTTAGCGCATGGGAACCTATTATACAATGAGCAGTTCTTC.